This TCR beta chain appears in the sequencing data of a study of blood T cell repertoires in COVID-19 (dated by TCRdb to the early 2020s). For context, the study as a whole: The collaborator samples originated in the United States, Italy and Spain and spanned the acute and convalescent phases of COVID-19. The dataset comprised deeply sampled blood TCRbeta repertoires from subjects exposed to, actively infected with, or recovered from COVID-19. The samples were drawn from the first 160 participants of the ongoing ImmuneRACE study and from 950 to 1,500 subjects provided by 6 global collaborators. Sample metadata almost always included a de-identified subject ID, COVID-19 status, age in years and sex. The material from the prospective study consisted of cDNA or gDNA derived from T cells, B-cell-depleted T cells, or PBMCs. HLA class I and class II types, where available, came from metadata supplied by the sample provider rather than from assay-based typing. A freely available public database, intended as a resource for researchers studying the immune response to SARS-CoV-2, is where the repertoires were released. Broad study findings and their caveats: The amount of clinical and demographic metadata varied by source and participant and was provided uncurated.

A single count supports this clone. Its recognized antigen is unknown. No much larger clone is present one base from it, and per-base qualities are unavailable. The CDR3 runs 14 residues from the cysteine to the phenylalanine. Only CDR3 DNA is held: 42 bases, read in frame from base 1. For CDR1 and CDR2, the germline V gene lists SNHLY and FYNNEI. V is reduced by 2 bases and J by 7 bases, leaving a spacing of 14 bases between them. TCRbeta CDR3 regions were amplified from genomic DNA using the immunoSEQ Assay, a bias-controlled multiplex PCR. In the paper's pipeline: The number of nucleated cells in each sample was estimated from the amplification of reference gene primers within the assay. To quantify the absolute abundance of each unique TCRbeta CDR3 rearrangement, sequence reads were collapsed and filtered. For each sample, productive Simpson clonality was calculated as the square root of Simpson's diversity index over productive rearrangements. In TCRdb, the immuneACCESS table is reduced to in-frame sequences with V and J assigned. These tables do not hold every clone; where another copy was compared, an unresolved V gene accounts for under half, and the others remain unexplained. V, J and clone size are those of that table, while D and trimming were read from the DNA. This sample holds over 45,000 clones; 65% to 85% were observed only once. The ten largest clonotypes hold roughly 4.8% of the sample.

Whole blood was collected in K2EDTA tubes by collaborating institutions according to the institutions' own protocols. For TCRbeta analysis, collaborators shipped samples in one of three forms: frozen whole blood, isolated PBMCs, or DNA extracted from either of those sample types. The sequence was obtained from a human donor in a cohort sampled during active COVID-19. The sequenced sample consisted of peripheral blood. The rearrangement joined TRBV2 to TRBJ2-5; possibly the D gene is TRBD1, per 5 matching bases. The CDR3 in this case is CASSEQGYSGTQYF. At the DNA level, the sequence is TGTGCCAGCAGTGAACAGGGTTATTCGGGGACCCAGTACTTC.